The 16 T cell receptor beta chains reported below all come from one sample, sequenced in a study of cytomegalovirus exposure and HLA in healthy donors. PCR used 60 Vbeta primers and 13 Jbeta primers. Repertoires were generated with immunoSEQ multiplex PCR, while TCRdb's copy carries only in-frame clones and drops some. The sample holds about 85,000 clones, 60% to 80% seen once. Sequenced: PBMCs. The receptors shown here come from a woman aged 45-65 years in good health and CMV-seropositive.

The CDR3 loop is CSARPQAGYTF. The CDR3 nucleotides read TGCAGTGCTAGGCCCCAAGCTGGCTACACCTTC. The J gene is TRBJ1-2, the V gene TRBV20-1; D remains ambiguous. CDR1 is DFQATT, CDR2 SNEGSKA, per germline (reference sequence). V lost 3 bases and J 7 bases, leaving 9 bases between the germline ends. The CDR3 runs 11 residues.

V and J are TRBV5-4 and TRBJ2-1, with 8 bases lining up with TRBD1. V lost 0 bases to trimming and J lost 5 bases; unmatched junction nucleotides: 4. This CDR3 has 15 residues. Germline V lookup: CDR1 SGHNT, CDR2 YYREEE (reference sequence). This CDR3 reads CASSLVPGQDNEQFF. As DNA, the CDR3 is TGTGCCAGCAGCTTGGTACCGGGACAGGACAATGAGCAGTTCTTC.

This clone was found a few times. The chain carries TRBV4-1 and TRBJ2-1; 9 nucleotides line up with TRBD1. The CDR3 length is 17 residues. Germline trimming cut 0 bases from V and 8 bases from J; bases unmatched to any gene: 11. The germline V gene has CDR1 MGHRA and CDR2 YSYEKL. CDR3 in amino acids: CASSQDQGTGSLDEQFF. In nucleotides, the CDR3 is TGCGCCAGCAGCCAAGATCAAGGGACAGGGTCTTTAGATGAGCAGTTCTTC.

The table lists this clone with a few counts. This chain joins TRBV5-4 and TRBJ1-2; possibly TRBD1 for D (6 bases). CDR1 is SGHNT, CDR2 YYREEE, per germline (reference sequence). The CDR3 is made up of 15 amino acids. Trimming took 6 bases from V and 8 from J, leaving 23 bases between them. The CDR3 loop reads CASKTMGTSMRGYTF. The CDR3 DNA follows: TGTGCCAGCAAGACGATGGGGACATCGATGCGGGGCTACACCTTC.

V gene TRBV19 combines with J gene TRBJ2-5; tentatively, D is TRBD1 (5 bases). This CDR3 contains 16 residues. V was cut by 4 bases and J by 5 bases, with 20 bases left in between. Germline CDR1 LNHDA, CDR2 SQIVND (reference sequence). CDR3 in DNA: TGTGCCAGTAGTACAGGCTGGCAGGGCTTCGGGGAGACCCAGTACTTC. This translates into CASSTGWQGFGETQYF. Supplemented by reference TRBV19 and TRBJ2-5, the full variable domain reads DGGITQSPKYLFRKEGQNVTLSCEQNLNHDAMYWYRQDPGQGLRLIYYSQIVNDFQKGDIAEGYSVSREKKESFPLTVTSAQKNPTAFYLCASSTGWQGFGETQYFGPGTRLLVL.

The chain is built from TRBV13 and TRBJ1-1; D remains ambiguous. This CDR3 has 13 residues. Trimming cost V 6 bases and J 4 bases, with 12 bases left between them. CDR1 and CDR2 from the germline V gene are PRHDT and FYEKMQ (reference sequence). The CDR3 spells CASSSKPSTEAFF. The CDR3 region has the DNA TGTGCCAGCAGTTCGAAGCCGAGCACTGAAGCTTTCTTT.

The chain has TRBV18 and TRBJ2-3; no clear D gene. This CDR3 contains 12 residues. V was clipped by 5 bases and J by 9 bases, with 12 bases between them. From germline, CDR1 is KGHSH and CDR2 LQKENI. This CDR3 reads CASSSLMSTQYF. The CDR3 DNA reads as TGTGCCAGCTCATCTTTAATGTCGACGCAGTATTTT.

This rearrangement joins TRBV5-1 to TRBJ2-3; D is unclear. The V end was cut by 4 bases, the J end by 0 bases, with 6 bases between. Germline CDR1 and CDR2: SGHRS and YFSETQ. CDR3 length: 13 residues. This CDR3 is CASSLESTDTQYF. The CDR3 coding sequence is TGCGCCAGCAGCCTAGAAAGCACAGATACGCAGTATTTT.

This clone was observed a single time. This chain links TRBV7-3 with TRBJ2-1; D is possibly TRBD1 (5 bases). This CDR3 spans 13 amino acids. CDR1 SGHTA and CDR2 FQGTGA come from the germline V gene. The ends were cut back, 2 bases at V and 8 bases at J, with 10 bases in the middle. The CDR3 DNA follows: TGTGCCAGCAGCTTAGAGCTAGGGGATGAGCAGTTCTTC. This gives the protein CASSLELGDEQFF.

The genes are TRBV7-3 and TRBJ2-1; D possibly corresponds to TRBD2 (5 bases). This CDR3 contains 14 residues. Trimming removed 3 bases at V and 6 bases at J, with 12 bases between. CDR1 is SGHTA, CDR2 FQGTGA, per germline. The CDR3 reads CASSLVPRGNEQFF. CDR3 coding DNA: TGTGCCAGCAGCTTGGTCCCCCGGGGCAATGAGCAGTTCTTC.

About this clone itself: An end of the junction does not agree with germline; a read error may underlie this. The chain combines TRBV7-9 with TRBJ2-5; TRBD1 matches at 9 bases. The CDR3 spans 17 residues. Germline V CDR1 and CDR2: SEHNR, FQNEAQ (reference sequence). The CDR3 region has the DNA TGTTCCAGCAACCCTAGTTCCGAGGACAGGGGACAAGAGACCCAGTACTTC. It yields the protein CSSNPSSEDRGQETQYF.

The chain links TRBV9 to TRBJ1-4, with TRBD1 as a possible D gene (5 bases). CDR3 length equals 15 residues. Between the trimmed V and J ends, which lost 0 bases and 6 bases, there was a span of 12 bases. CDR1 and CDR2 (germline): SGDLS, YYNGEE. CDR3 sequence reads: CASSVGPGLDEKLFF. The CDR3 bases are TGTGCCAGCAGCGTAGGACCAGGGTTGGATGAAAAACTGTTTTTT.

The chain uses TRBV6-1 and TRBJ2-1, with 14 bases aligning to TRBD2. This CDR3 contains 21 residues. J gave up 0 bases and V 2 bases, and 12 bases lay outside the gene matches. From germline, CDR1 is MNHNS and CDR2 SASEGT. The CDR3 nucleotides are TGTGCCAGCAGTGAAAGGGCGGGACTAGCGGGAGTCTTGAGCTCCTACAATGAGCAGTTCTTC. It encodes CASSERAGLAGVLSSYNEQFF.

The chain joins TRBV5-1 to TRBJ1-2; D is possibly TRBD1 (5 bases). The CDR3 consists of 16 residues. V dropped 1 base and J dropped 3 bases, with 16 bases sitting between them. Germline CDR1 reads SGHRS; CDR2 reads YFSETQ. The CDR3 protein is CASSLLTQIGDYGYTF. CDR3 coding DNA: TGCGCCAGCAGCTTGTTGACGCAGATAGGGGACTATGGCTACACCTTC.

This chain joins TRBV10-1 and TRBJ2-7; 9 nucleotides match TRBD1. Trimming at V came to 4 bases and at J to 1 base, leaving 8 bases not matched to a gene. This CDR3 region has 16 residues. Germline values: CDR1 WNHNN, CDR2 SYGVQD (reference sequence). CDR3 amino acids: CASSASPGQGSYEQYF. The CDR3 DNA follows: TGCGCCAGCAGTGCCAGTCCGGGACAGGGTTCCTACGAGCAGTACTTC.

The CDR3 protein is CASSHAGRGGSGNTIYF. CDR3 sequence (DNA): TGTGCCAGCAGCCACGCGGGAAGGGGAGGCTCTGGAAACACCATATATTTT. The chain recombines TRBV4-2 with TRBJ1-3, with a weak D call TRBD1 (5 bases). Germline CDR1 LGHNA, CDR2 YNFKEQ. With 3 bases removed from V and 0 bases from J, the gap between germline ends came to 15 bases. The CDR3 is made up of 17 amino acids.